What follows are 29 T cell receptor beta chains derived from one specimen sequenced in a study of beta chain features in type 1 diabetes. Expressed TCRB transcripts were sequenced because the isolated RNA had all been reverse transcribed beforehand. Assay: immunoSEQ multiplex PCR; the TCRdb copy retains only in-frame clones and omits some. The sample gives 450,000 to 550,000 clones, about 29% of which show up once; around 0.065% is in the top ten. The specimen sequenced was naive CD4+ T cells from blood. These receptors were obtained from a man aged 18 to 29 in good health.

The chain recombines TRBV7-9 with TRBJ2-7, with a possible D match to TRBD2 (5 bases). With 6 bases removed from V and 2 bases from J, the gap between germline ends came to 14 bases. Germline CDR1 SEHNR, CDR2 FQNEAQ (reference sequence). This CDR3 has 14 amino acids. DNA of the CDR3: TGTGCCAGCAGACGGGGTACGGGCCCCTACGAGCAGTACTTC. It encodes CASRRGTGPYEQYF.

The CDR3 loop reads CASRDRQGVGYEQYF. CDR3 DNA: TGCGCCAGCAGAGACAGACAGGGGGTCGGCTACGAGCAGTACTTC. The genes are TRBV5-1 and TRBJ2-7, with 9 nucleotides matching TRBD1. The CDR3 totals 15 residues. V lost 5 bases and J lost 3; bases outside the gene matches: 9. CDR1 and CDR2 from the germline V gene are SGHRS and YFSETQ. The complete variable domain, with remaining parts taken from reference TRBV5-1 and TRBJ2-7, reads KAGVTQTPRYLIKTRGQQVTLSCSPISGHRSVSWYQQTPGQGLQFLFEYFSETQRNKGNFPGRFSGRQFSNSRSEMNVSTLELGDSALYLCASRDRQGVGYEQYFGPGTRLTVT.

This chain joins TRBV5-1 and TRBJ2-5; tentative D call: TRBD1 (5 bases). CDR3 length: 15 residues. V shed 2 bases and J shed 2 bases, with 13 bases lying between them. Germline CDR1 and CDR2: SGHRS and YFSETQ. The CDR3 DNA reads TGCGCCAGCAGCTTACTGAGTGGGGCGCAAGAGACCCAGTACTTC. Amino acids: CASSLLSGAQETQYF.

The chain has TRBV18 and TRBJ2-3; D unclear. Germline V gives CDR1 KGHSH, CDR2 LQKENI. The length of the CDR3 is 14 residues. Trimming shortened V by 5 bases and J by 0 bases, and 9 bases separated the two germline ends. In DNA form, the CDR3 reads TGTGCCAGCTCATTCAGCGCCAGCACAGATACGCAGTATTTT. This sequence encodes CASSFSASTDTQYF.

Written as DNA, the CDR3 is TGTGCCTGGACAGCTTTCTCTGGAAACACCATATATTTT. This codes for CAWTAFSGNTIYF. This chain uses TRBV30 with TRBJ1-3; D unclear. V gave up 4 bases and J gave up 0 bases, with 7 bases separating them. CDR1 GTSNPN and CDR2 SVGIG come from the germline V gene (reference sequence). The CDR3 consists of 13 residues.

The rearrangement joins TRBV7-6 to TRBJ2-1, with 8 nucleotides matching TRBD2. Germline assignment: CDR1 SGHVS and CDR2 FNYEAQ. After removal of 7 bases from V and 4 bases from J, the junction contained 9 bases not matched to a gene. This CDR3 is built from 15 residues. The CDR3 nucleotides read TGTGCCAGCACCTCGAGCGGGAGTTGGTACAATGAGCAGTTCTTC. It translates to CASTSSGSWYNEQFF.

This clone was recorded a few times. The V and J genes are TRBV27 and TRBJ1-2; TRBD1 might be the D (6 bases). V was trimmed by 5 bases and J by 6 bases, leaving 10 bases between them. CDR3 length equals 12 residues. Looked up from germline, CDR1 is MNHEY and CDR2 is SMNVEV (reference sequence). The CDR3 reads CASSIGGNGYTF. In DNA form, the CDR3 reads TGTGCCAGCAGTATAGGGGGAAATGGCTACACCTTC.

This clone showed up just once. This chain joins TRBV7-9 and TRBJ2-4, with 7 bases that match TRBD2. V trimming: 3 bases; J trimming: 10 bases; junction bases outside the gene matches: 6. Germline CDR1 reads SEHNR; CDR2 reads FQNEAQ (reference sequence). The CDR3 has 13 residues. Here the CDR3 reads CASSLGGAPIQYF. The CDR3 DNA sequence: TGTGCCAGCAGCTTGGGAGGGGCCCCGATTCAGTACTTC.

The chain employs TRBV15 and TRBJ1-2, with TRBD1 as a possible D gene (6 bases). The germline V and J ends were trimmed by 1 base and 4 bases, with 7 bases remaining between them. CDR3 size: 13 residues. The V gene's germline CDR1 is LNHNV and CDR2 YYDKDF (reference sequence). CDR3 in DNA: TGTGCCACCAGCAGAGGGACAGTCTATGGCTACACCTTC. Its translation: CATSRGTVYGYTF.

This rearrangement joins TRBV28 to TRBJ1-2; no clear D gene. Germline V gives CDR1 MDHEN, CDR2 SYDVKM. Trimming pared 1 base from V and 4 bases from J, leaving 13 bases between. CDR3 length equals 15 residues. The CDR3 loop reads CASSLYGRNGYGYTF. DNA for the CDR3: TGTGCCAGCAGTTTATATGGGAGGAACGGCTATGGCTACACCTTC.

The V call is TRBV5-4, the J call TRBJ2-5, with 10 bases lining up with TRBD2. The ends lost 1 base at V and 3 bases at J; junction bases unmatched: 3. Germline V CDR1 and CDR2: SGHNT, YYREEE (reference sequence). This CDR3 is 15 amino acids long. This CDR3 is CASSLLAGDEETQYF. DNA of the CDR3: TGTGCCAGCAGCTTGCTAGCGGGAGATGAAGAGACCCAGTACTTC.

CDR3 sequence: CASSLEISTDTQYF. The CDR3 bases are TGTGCCAGCAGCTTAGAGATTAGCACAGATACGCAGTATTTT. The rearrangement uses TRBV7-9 and TRBJ2-3, with D hard to call. The CDR3 sequence is 14 residues long. The V gene lost 1 base and the J gene lost 0 bases, with 5 bases spanning the gap. Looked up from germline, CDR1 is SEHNR and CDR2 is FQNEAQ (reference sequence).

The CDR3 here is CAGGPGRPTEAFF. For the CDR3, the DNA is TGTGCTGGAGGCCCGGGGCGTCCCACTGAAGCTTTCTTT. The rearrangement links TRBV30 to TRBJ1-1, with D possibly TRBD1 on 5 matching bases. Germline lookup yields CDR1 GTSNPN and CDR2 SVGIG (reference sequence). The CDR3 runs 13 residues.

This clone was seen a few times. The chain couples TRBV5-1 to TRBJ2-7, with D tentatively TRBD1 or TRBD2 (5 bases each). The CDR3 consists of 14 residues. Germline values: CDR1 SGHRS, CDR2 YFSETQ. Trimming left V 3 bases short and J 3 bases short, with 13 bases between. CDR3 amino acids: CASSSPGASYEQYF. CDR3 DNA: TGCGCCAGCAGCTCGCCCGGGGCCAGCTACGAGCAGTACTTC.

The chain employs TRBV9 and TRBJ2-3, with no clear D. Trimming stripped 0 bases from V and 0 bases from J, with 11 bases between. The CDR3 covers 16 residues. The germline gives CDR1 SGDLS, CDR2 YYNGEE. CDR3 coding DNA: TGTGCCAGCAGCGTAGCTCCTGGCACTAGCACAGATACGCAGTATTTT. It specifies CASSVAPGTSTDTQYF.

The chain uses TRBV12-5 and TRBJ1-2; weak D call: TRBD1 (6 bases). The V gene's germline CDR1 is LGHNT and CDR2 FRNRAP. The CDR3 extends over 13 amino acids. V was trimmed by 6 bases and J by 2 bases, leaving 10 bases between them. In DNA, the CDR3 is TGTGCTAGTGGGCAGGACAGAAACTATGGCTACACCTTC. Translating gives CASGQDRNYGYTF.

This clone appeared a few times. The V and J genes are TRBV5-4 and TRBJ2-3; D call uncertain. This CDR3 is 13 amino acids long. The germline V and J ends were trimmed by 3 bases and 1 base, with 6 bases remaining between them. Germline loops: CDR1 SGHNT, CDR2 YYREEE (reference sequence). CDR3 region: CASSSPGTDTQYF. The DNA of the CDR3 is TGTGCCAGCAGCTCCCCGGGCACAGATACGCAGTATTTT.

The table lists this clone with a few counts. The chain employs TRBV29-1 and TRBJ1-2, with D possibly TRBD1 on 6 matching bases. The CDR3 runs 13 residues. The germline V gene encodes CDR1 SQVTM and CDR2 ANQGSEA. V lost 2 bases and J 7 bases, leaving 14 bases between the germline ends. CDR3 nucleotide sequence: TGCAGCGTTGAATCAGGGGAAGGAGGTGGCTACACCTTC. It is translated as CSVESGEGGGYTF.

The V call is TRBV5-4, the J call TRBJ2-1; no firm D call. The V end was cut by 0 bases, the J end by 4 bases, with 8 bases between. The germline CDR1 and CDR2 sequences are SGHNT and YYREEE (reference sequence). The CDR3 spans 14 residues. The CDR3 spells CASSLGLAYNEQFF. CDR3 in DNA: TGTGCCAGCAGCTTGGGTCTGGCATACAATGAGCAGTTCTTC.

This clone turned up a few times. The chain has TRBV4-3 and TRBJ2-2; D not resolved. CDR1 and CDR2 (germline): LGHNA, YSLEER. The ends were cut back, 2 bases at V and 12 bases at J, with 13 bases in the middle. This CDR3 has 13 amino acids. CDR3 bases: TGCGCCAGCAGCCAACAGAGGACCGAGAAGCTGTTTTTT. Encoded protein: CASSQQRTEKLFF.

This clone has just a few counts. This chain links TRBV30 with TRBJ1-5; no clear D gene. This CDR3 comprises 13 residues. Germline CDR1 GTSNPN, CDR2 SVGIG (reference sequence). V lost 0 bases, J lost 8 bases, and 11 bases lay in between. CDR3 region: CAWSVQGGEPQHF. The CDR3 coding sequence is TGTGCCTGGAGTGTACAAGGAGGCGAGCCCCAGCATTTT.

The chain is built from TRBV28 and TRBJ2-6, with TRBD1 matching over 8 bases. This CDR3 has 15 amino acids. J was trimmed by 4 bases and V by 7 bases; bases with no gene match: 6. Germline values: CDR1 MDHEN, CDR2 SYDVKM. The CDR3 nucleotides are TGTGCCAGCAAGGACAGGGCTCGAGGGGCCAACGTCCTGACTTTC. Its protein is CASKDRARGANVLTF.

The gene calls are TRBV6-6 and TRBJ1-1, with D uncertain. Germline CDR1 is MNHNY and CDR2 is SVGAGI (reference sequence). V was trimmed by 11 bases and J by 1 base, leaving 17 bases between them. This CDR3 has 14 residues. CDR3 sequence reads: CAASPQRGNTEAFF. The CDR3 DNA follows: TGTGCCGCCAGCCCCCAGCGGGGGAACACTGAAGCTTTCTTT.

This clone has only a few counts. The genes are TRBV25-1 and TRBJ2-1; 13 nucleotides line up with TRBD2. The CDR3 length is 16 residues. The V gene end was trimmed by 5 bases and the J gene end by 7 bases; junction bases not matched to a gene: 8. Germline loops: CDR1 MGHDK, CDR2 SYGVNS. CDR3 DNA sequence: TGTGCCAGCAGTAGGGGACTAGCGGGAAGGTTGAATGAGCAGTTCTTC. It yields the protein CASSRGLAGRLNEQFF.

This clone occurred a few times. The rearrangement joins TRBV19 to TRBJ2-1; TRBD2 agrees at 12 bases. Germline values: CDR1 LNHDA, CDR2 SQIVND (reference sequence). The V segment lost 5 bases and the J segment 4 bases; nucleotides outside the gene matches: 3. CDR3 size: 15 residues. DNA of the CDR3: TGTGCCAGTAGTCGGACTAGCGGGGCATACAATGAGCAGTTCTTC. The encoded protein is CASSRTSGAYNEQFF.

CDR3 sequence reads: CASSEGRGFGELFF. CDR3 bases: TGTGCCAGCAGTGAGGGTCGGGGTTTCGGGGAGCTGTTTTTT. The gene calls are TRBV25-1 and TRBJ2-2; tentative D call: TRBD2 (5 bases). Germline CDR1 reads MGHDK; CDR2 reads SYGVNS. The V end was cut by 3 bases, the J end by 7 bases, with 12 bases between. This CDR3 spans 14 amino acids.

The chain uses TRBV19 and TRBJ2-5; D gene unclear. This CDR3 spans 14 amino acids. Deletions cut 5 bases from V and 5 bases from J, with 15 bases between. The germline gives CDR1 LNHDA, CDR2 SQIVND (reference sequence). The CDR3 DNA is TGTGCCAGTAGTCTAGGCGGACCTCGGGAGACCCAGTACTTC. Translating it yields CASSLGGPRETQYF.

V usage is TRBV29-1 and J usage is TRBJ2-1; D not certain. Germline V gene data show CDR1 as SQVTM and CDR2 as ANQGSEA. The germline V and J ends were trimmed by 7 bases and 6 bases, with 13 bases remaining between them. The CDR3 runs 12 residues. The CDR3 protein is CSGVSYRNEQFF. In DNA form, the CDR3 reads TGCAGCGGGGTCTCCTACCGCAATGAGCAGTTCTTC.

This chain joins TRBV20-1 and TRBJ2-7, with a weak D call TRBD1 (5 bases). The CDR3 runs 11 residues. Looked up from germline, CDR1 is DFQATT and CDR2 is SNEGSKA (reference sequence). V was pared by 5 bases and J by 7 bases, with 12 bases between. CDR3 DNA: TGCAGTGCTGAAGGACACGTGGAGCAGTACTTC. Amino acids: CSAEGHVEQYF.